This T cell receptor beta chain stems from a study of cytomegalovirus exposure and HLA in healthy donors. Looking at the study overall: Of roughly 400 genotyped donors, about 80% grouped in the Caucasian-associated ancestry cluster.

The PCR used 60 Vbeta and 13 Jbeta primers. Method: immunoSEQ multiplex PCR; TCRdb's copy keeps in-frame clones and lacks some. The repertoire holds more than 85,000 clones, with just over 75% as singletons. Whole-study results and caveats: Follow-up analysis seemed to connect common viral pathogens with several of the most significant clusters identified.

Of note for this clone: Its cognate antigen is unknown.

Germline-derived CDR1 and CDR2 are MNHEY and SMNVEV (reference sequence). The CDR3 is 17 amino acids. The V and J ends lost 2 bases and 0 bases, in that order; junction bases with no gene match: 7. The rearrangement links TRBV27 to TRBJ2-5; 9 bases align to TRBD2. The TCR sequence derives from a man younger than 40 in good health and CMV-seropositive. Sequencing input: PBMCs. CDR3 DNA: TGTGCCAGCAGTTTAAAAGCGGGGGGCCGGTACCAAGAGACCCAGTACTTC. Translated: CASSLKAGGRYQETQYF.